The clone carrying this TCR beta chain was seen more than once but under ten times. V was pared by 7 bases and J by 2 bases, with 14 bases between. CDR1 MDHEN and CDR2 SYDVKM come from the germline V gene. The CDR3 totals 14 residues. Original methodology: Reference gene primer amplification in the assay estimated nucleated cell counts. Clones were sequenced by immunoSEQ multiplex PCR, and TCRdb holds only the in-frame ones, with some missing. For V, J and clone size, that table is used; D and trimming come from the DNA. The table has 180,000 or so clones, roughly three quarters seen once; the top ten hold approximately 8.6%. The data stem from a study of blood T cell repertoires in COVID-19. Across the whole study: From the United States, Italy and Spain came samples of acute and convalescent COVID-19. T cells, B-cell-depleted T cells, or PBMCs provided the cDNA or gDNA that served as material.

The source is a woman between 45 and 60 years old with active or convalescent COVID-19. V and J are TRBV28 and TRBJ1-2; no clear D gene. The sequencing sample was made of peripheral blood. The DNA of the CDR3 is TGTGCCAGCACCTTCACGACAAGAAACTATGGCTACACCTTC. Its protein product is CASTFTTRNYGYTF.